The 30 T cell receptor beta chains below were found in one sample sequenced in a study of CD8+ T cells in alopecia areata. RNA was isolated and reverse transcribed to cDNA, the sequencing template. The assay was immunoSEQ multiplex PCR, and TCRdb's table has in-frame clones only and misses some. The sample includes 180,000 or so clones, around 71% of them seen just once. Sequencing was performed on CD8+ T cells sorted from blood, taken at week 0. The receptors derive from a human donor with alopecia areata.

This CDR3 is CASSPGSGYTF. For the CDR3, the DNA is TGTGCCAGCAGTCCCGGTTCGGGCTACACCTTC. The V call is TRBV27, the J call TRBJ1-2; D is unresolved. The CDR3 has 11 amino acids. V was clipped by 5 bases and J by 8 bases, with 9 bases between them. Germline V CDR1 and CDR2: MNHEY, SMNVEV (reference sequence).

With regard to this clone: In the same sample, other DNA sequences code for this CDR3. This rearrangement joins TRBV6-5 to TRBJ2-7; TRBD1 matches 11 bases. The V segment lost 6 bases and the J segment 4 bases; nucleotides outside the gene matches: 5. The CDR3 runs 14 residues. Germline CDR1 and CDR2: MNHEY and SVGAGI. The CDR3 region is CASSYGQGAYEQYF. The CDR3 DNA sequence: TGTGCCAGCAGCTATGGACAGGGGGCTTACGAGCAGTACTTC.

The rearrangement uses TRBV7-9 and TRBJ2-5; possibly TRBD2 for D (5 bases). The germline CDR1 and CDR2 sequences are SEHNR and FQNEAQ (reference sequence). This CDR3 region has 13 residues. Between the trimmed V and J ends, which lost 3 bases and 3 bases, there was a span of 8 bases. The DNA of the CDR3 is TGTGCCAGCAGCTTTCGGGGTGAAGAGACCCAGTACTTC. This sequence encodes CASSFRGEETQYF.

The rearrangement joins TRBV13 to TRBJ1-2; D unclear. The germline CDR1 and CDR2 sequences are PRHDT and FYEKMQ (reference sequence). This CDR3 spans 14 amino acids. V lost 0 bases to trimming and J lost 7 bases, with 12 bases between them. The CDR3 DNA reads as TGTGCCAGCAGCTTAGGAGTCGGCCCAATTGGCTACACCTTC. It codes for CASSLGVGPIGYTF. The full variable domain, its missing parts supplied by reference TRBV13 and TRBJ1-2, is AAGVIQSPRHLIKEKRETATLKCYPIPRHDTVYWYQQGPGQDPQFLISFYEKMQSDKGSIPDRFSAQQFSDYHSELNMSSLELGDSALYFCASSLGVGPIGYTFGSGTRLTVV.

The V and J genes are TRBV5-6 and TRBJ2-5, with D possibly matching TRBD1 (6 bases). This CDR3 is 14 amino acids long. V lost 4 bases, J lost 3 bases, and 13 bases lay in between. The V gene's germline CDR1 is SGHDT and CDR2 YYEEEE. CDR3 DNA: TGTGCCAGCAGCCATGCGGACAGAAAAGAGACCCAGTACTTC. Its translation: CASSHADRKETQYF.

The chain has TRBV10-3 and TRBJ1-2, with 8 bases lining up with TRBD1. With 6 bases clipped from V and 6 bases from J, the junction kept 9 bases outside the gene matches. CDR3 length: 14 residues. Looked up from germline, CDR1 is ENHRY and CDR2 is SYGVKD. CDR3 residues: CAIRTASTGDGYTF. In DNA, the CDR3 is TGTGCCATCAGGACCGCCTCGACAGGGGATGGCTACACCTTC.

The chain combines TRBV5-1 with TRBJ2-7; D remains unclear. Germline V gives CDR1 SGHRS, CDR2 YFSETQ. This CDR3 contains 14 residues. Trimming left V 1 base short and J 2 bases short, with 10 bases between. The CDR3 DNA reads as TGCGCCAGCAGCTTGTGGACGGCCACCTACGAGCAGTACTTC. It codes for CASSLWTATYEQYF.

The chain joins TRBV5-1 to TRBJ1-1, with 8 positions matching TRBD1. Trimming took 4 bases from V and 4 from J; bases not matched to a gene: 9. The CDR3 has 15 amino acids. The germline gives CDR1 SGHRS, CDR2 YFSETQ. The CDR3 region has the DNA TGCGCCAGCAGCCTCAAGACAGGGGCTGGCACTGAAGCTTTCTTT. Encoded protein: CASSLKTGAGTEAFF.

The V call is TRBV9, the J call TRBJ1-1; D remains unclear. The CDR3 sequence is 13 residues long. Trimming removed 6 bases from V and 6 bases from J, with 15 bases in between. CDR1 and CDR2 (germline): SGDLS, YYNGEE. CDR3 sequence reads: CASTQGKGPEAFF. In DNA, the CDR3 is TGTGCCAGCACCCAAGGAAAAGGGCCTGAAGCTTTCTTT.

This clone has more than one count but fewer than ten. This rearrangement joins TRBV12-5 to TRBJ2-5; D remains unclear. The CDR3 loop spans 12 amino acids. Germline values: CDR1 LGHNT, CDR2 FRNRAP. Trimming removed 7 bases from V and 6 bases from J, with 12 bases in between. The CDR3 spells CASAPITKTQYF. CDR3 sequence (DNA): TGTGCTAGTGCCCCGATCACGAAGACCCAGTACTTC.

This clone was recorded once. The chain has TRBV11-2 and TRBJ1-2, with 11 bases matching TRBD1. After removal of 5 bases from V and 5 bases from J, the junction contained 7 bases not matched to a gene. Germline V gene lookup returns CDR1 SGHAT and CDR2 FQNNGV. This CDR3 spans 15 amino acids. The CDR3 loop reads CASSTRTGGEYGYTF. CDR3 nucleotide sequence: TGTGCCAGCAGCACCCGGACAGGGGGCGAATATGGCTACACCTTC.

On this clone itself: Different DNA sequences within this sample yield the same CDR3. The chain combines TRBV4-1 with TRBJ2-5; no clear D. The CDR3 sequence is 12 residues long. Germline lookup yields CDR1 MGHRA and CDR2 YSYEKL. V lost 0 bases, J lost 5 bases, and 4 bases lay in between. The CDR3 DNA is TGCGCCAGCAGCCAAGATTTTGAGACCCAGTACTTC. It specifies CASSQDFETQYF.

This sequence joins TRBV12-5 and TRBJ2-1; D may be TRBD1 (5 bases). The germline V gene encodes CDR1 LGHNT and CDR2 FRNRAP. The CDR3 has 13 amino acids. V was trimmed by 2 bases and J by 8 bases, leaving 10 bases between them. This CDR3 is CASGLPQGDEQFF. The CDR3 DNA reads as TGTGCTAGTGGTTTGCCGCAAGGGGATGAGCAGTTCTTC.

The chain has TRBV5-1 and TRBJ2-3, with 10 nucleotides matching TRBD2. V gave up 4 bases and J gave up 5 bases; unmatched junction bases: 10. The V gene's germline CDR1 is SGHRS and CDR2 YFSETQ. The CDR3 is 16 amino acids. For the CDR3, the DNA is TGCGCCAGCAGCCCTAAACTAGCGGGGTATCTAGATACGCAGTATTTT. Protein: CASSPKLAGYLDTQYF.

This clone has more than one count but fewer than ten. The V and J genes are TRBV29-1 and TRBJ2-6, with D tentatively TRBD2 (5 bases). The germline gives CDR1 SQVTM, CDR2 ANQGSEA. The ends were cut back, 2 bases at V and 0 bases at J, with 5 bases in the middle. This CDR3 is 14 amino acids long. CDR3 bases: TGCAGCGTTGAAAGCGGCTCTGGGGCCAACGTCCTGACTTTC. It encodes CSVESGSGANVLTF.

V and J are TRBV13 and TRBJ1-2; a possible D gene is TRBD1 (5 bases). V shed 4 bases and J shed 4 bases, with 19 bases lying between them. Germline CDR1 and CDR2: PRHDT and FYEKMQ (reference sequence). The CDR3 is made up of 16 amino acids. The CDR3 is CASSSRDWTRVYGYTF. CDR3 in DNA: TGTGCCAGCAGCTCGAGGGACTGGACCAGGGTCTATGGCTACACCTTC.

As to this clone: One end of the junction does not line up with germline, which may come from a read error. V usage is TRBV29-1 and J usage is TRBJ1-2, with D hard to call. CDR1 and CDR2 from the germline V gene are SQVTM and ANQGSEA. The CDR3 extends over 10 amino acids. CDR3: CSAGLHGYTF. DNA for the CDR3: TGCAGCGCGGGTCTACATGGCTACACTTTC.

The chain recombines TRBV2 with TRBJ1-1; a weak D match, TRBD1 (6 bases). Between the trimmed V and J ends, which lost 4 bases and 4 bases, there was a span of 7 bases. Germline V gene data show CDR1 as SNHLY and CDR2 as FYNNEI. The CDR3 is made up of 12 amino acids. CDR3 nucleotides: TGTGCCAGCAGTGCAGGGGTCACTGAAGCTTTCTTT. Residues: CASSAGVTEAFF.

The chain combines TRBV5-1 with TRBJ2-1, with unresolved D. V gave up 2 bases and J gave up 5 bases, with 14 bases separating them. From germline, CDR1 is SGHRS and CDR2 YFSETQ. CDR3 length: 15 residues. The CDR3 nucleotides are TGCGCCAGCAGCTTTAGAGACCCCACGGACAATGAGCAGTTCTTC. Amino acid sequence: CASSFRDPTDNEQFF.

The V call is TRBV30, the J call TRBJ2-7; tentatively, D is TRBD2 (5 bases). The V end was cut by 5 bases, the J end by 2 bases, with 25 bases between. The CDR3 runs to 17 residues. From germline, CDR1 is GTSNPN and CDR2 SVGIG (reference sequence). As DNA, the CDR3 is TGTGCCTGGGGGTTCTGGGTCGGAGCGGATAACGCCTACGAGCAGTACTTC. Protein product: CAWGFWVGADNAYEQYF.

This clone was detected a few times. This chain links TRBV5-1 with TRBJ2-1; 10 bases align to TRBD1. With 5 bases clipped from V and 8 bases from J, the junction kept 1 base outside the gene matches. Germline values: CDR1 SGHRS, CDR2 YFSETQ. The CDR3 extends over 12 amino acids. CDR3 amino acids: CASRDRGYEQFF. The CDR3 DNA reads TGCGCCAGCAGGGACAGGGGGTATGAGCAGTTCTTC.

J is TRBJ2-5 and V is TRBV19; D perhaps matches TRBD1 (6 bases). Trimming took off 4 bases at V and 2 bases at J, with 20 bases between the two ends. The CDR3 sequence is 17 residues long. The germline V gene has CDR1 LNHDA and CDR2 SQIVND (reference sequence). CDR3: CASSTNSQGKGQETQYF. The CDR3 region has the DNA TGTGCCAGTAGTACTAATAGTCAGGGGAAGGGACAAGAGACCCAGTACTTC.

This clone was recorded only once. The chain couples TRBV11-2 to TRBJ2-5; D tentatively reads TRBD1 or TRBD2 (5 bases each). V lost 3 bases to trimming and J lost 1 base, with 12 bases between them. The CDR3 has 15 residues. Germline loops: CDR1 SGHAT, CDR2 FQNNGV. For the CDR3, the DNA is TGTGCCAGCAGCTTGGGACGGGGAGCCCAAGAGACCCAGTACTTC. It specifies CASSLGRGAQETQYF.

This clone appeared a few times. The chain is built from TRBV5-1 and TRBJ1-2; D gene unclear. V shed 0 bases and J shed 3 bases, with 9 bases lying between them. Germline CDR1 SGHRS, CDR2 YFSETQ. This CDR3 spans 14 amino acids. The CDR3 is CASSLDSQDYGYTF. The CDR3 DNA reads TGCGCCAGCAGCTTGGACAGCCAGGACTATGGCTACACCTTC. The complete variable domain, with remaining parts taken from reference TRBV5-1 and TRBJ1-2, reads KAGVTQTPRYLIKTRGQQVTLSCSPISGHRSVSWYQQTPGQGLQFLFEYFSETQRNKGNFPGRFSGRQFSNSRSEMNVSTLELGDSALYLCASSLDSQDYGYTFGSGTRLTVV.

This clone was seen a single time. The V and J genes are TRBV7-9 and TRBJ2-7; D may correspond to TRBD1 or TRBD2 (6 bases each). The germline V and J ends were trimmed by 5 bases and 3 bases, with 17 bases remaining between them. The CDR3 contains 15 residues. CDR1 is SEHNR and CDR2 is FQNEAQ in the germline V gene (reference sequence). The CDR3 spells CASSGGTRTRYEQYF. In nucleotides, the CDR3 is TGTGCCAGCAGCGGCGGGACACGGACCCGCTACGAGCAGTACTTC.

In this sample, this clone turned up a few times. The sample holds other DNA sequences that translate to the same CDR3. The chain joins TRBV30 to TRBJ1-2, with TRBD1 matching over 8 bases. This CDR3 is built from 14 residues. The V gene end was trimmed by 0 bases and the J gene end by 2 bases; junction bases not matched to a gene: 2. Germline V CDR1 and CDR2: GTSNPN, SVGIG (reference sequence). CDR3 bases: TGTGCCTGGAGTGTTGGGACAGGAAACTATGGCTACACCTTC. This translates into CAWSVGTGNYGYTF.

The CDR3, as DNA: TGTGCCAGCAGCTTTGTCGGGTCTGCGCCCCAGCATTTT. Protein product: CASSFVGSAPQHF. The V call is TRBV11-2, the J call TRBJ1-5; D gene ambiguous. There are 13 residues in the CDR3. Looked up from germline, CDR1 is SGHAT and CDR2 is FQNNGV. Trimming removed 3 bases at V and 9 bases at J, with 12 bases between.

This clone was counted a single time. At the DNA level, this CDR3 is encoded by other sequences in the same sample as well. V is TRBV5-1 and J is TRBJ1-1; perhaps TRBD1 as D (5 bases). V was pared by 5 bases and J by 3 bases, with 8 bases between. Germline CDR1 SGHRS, CDR2 YFSETQ. This CDR3 is built from 12 residues. CDR3 nucleotide sequence: TGCGCCAGCAGTTTAGGGGACACTGAAGCTTTCTTT. This codes for CASSLGDTEAFF. Full variable domain (missing parts from reference TRBV5-1 and TRBJ1-1): KAGVTQTPRYLIKTRGQQVTLSCSPISGHRSVSWYQQTPGQGLQFLFEYFSETQRNKGNFPGRFSGRQFSNSRSEMNVSTLELGDSALYLCASSLGDTEAFFGQGTRLTVV.

The chain has TRBV29-1 and TRBJ2-7; 9 nucleotides match TRBD1. V shed 3 bases and J 3 bases; nucleotides not matched to a gene: 12. CDR1 is SQVTM and CDR2 is ANQGSEA in the germline V gene. The CDR3 extends over 16 amino acids. The CDR3 protein is CSVESVTGGENYEQYF. The CDR3 bases are TGCAGCGTTGAGTCGGTAACAGGGGGCGAGAACTACGAGCAGTACTTC.

The chain recombines TRBV30 with TRBJ2-1; 9 bases agree with TRBD1. The V and J ends lost 4 bases and 7 bases, in that order; junction bases with no gene match: 5. CDR3 length equals 13 residues. The germline CDR1 and CDR2 sequences are GTSNPN and SVGIG (reference sequence). CDR3 nucleotide sequence: TGTGCCTGGACCGGGACAGGGAGGAATGAGCAGTTCTTC. Its translation is CAWTGTGRNEQFF.